Listed below are T cell receptor beta chains from one sample, sequenced in a study of T-cell memory formation after mild COVID-19. Each CDR3 protein gets one entry after TCRdb re-called the 5' RACE reads with MiXCR. The sample has more than 350,000 distinct CDR3 sequences, 16% seen once. The sequenced material came from PBMCs or a T cell subset sorted from them (not recorded which). The origin of the receptors is a man younger than 35 who had mild COVID-19 (a few samples of this study predate the infection). Cell type and time point are not known. CDR3s include the opening cysteine and the closing phenylalanine or tryptophan. Each record gives: CDR3 protein, CDR3 DNA, V gene, clone size, J gene, D gene. A D gene is named only where the DNA matches it firmly. Rows give clone size only sometimes, using once, few, many, or a class for an expanded clone.

CASSSAPGNGETQYF	TGTGCCAGCAGCTCGGCGCCAGGTAACGGAGAGACCCAGTACTTC	TRBV7-3	NA	TRBJ2-5	NA
CASSPREESLYGYTF	TGTGCCAGCAGCCCCCGGGAGGAGAGCCTCTATGGCTACACCTTC	TRBV7-9	few	TRBJ1-2	NA
CASSPGRGGSAGTQYF	TGTGCCAGCAGCCCTGGCCGTGGGGGGAGCGCCGGGACGCAGTATTTT	TRBV7-2	few	TRBJ2-3	NA
CASSWDSVGGTQYF	TGTGCCAGCAGTTGGGACTCCGTTGGGGGGACCCAGTACTTC	TRBV7-8	few	TRBJ2-5	NA
CASSLAQIRTSTDTQYF	TGTGCCAGCAGCTTAGCCCAGATTCGGACTAGCACAGATACGCAGTATTTT	TRBV11-2	NA	TRBJ2-3	NA
CASRWETGWETQYF	TGTGCCAGCAGATGGGAGACCGGATGGGAGACCCAGTACTTC	TRBV2	NA	TRBJ2-5	NA
CASSLGPARRLQYF	TGTGCCAGCAGCTTAGGCCCAGCCCGGCGCCTTCAGTATTTT	TRBV7-2	few	TRBJ2-3	NA
CASSQDRGRQETQYF	TGCGCCAGCAGCCAAGACAGGGGGCGCCAAGAGACCCAGTACTTC	TRBV4-1	few	TRBJ2-5	TRBD1
CASSLLMGNNSPLHF	TGCGCCAGCAGCCTCCTTATGGGAAATAATTCACCCCTCCACTTT	TRBV5-1	many	TRBJ1-6	NA
CASSPGSSYNSPLHF	TGCGCCAGCAGCCCGGGAAGCTCCTATAATTCACCCCTCCACTTT	TRBV4-3	many	TRBJ1-6	NA
CASSESLGRLNEQFF	TGTGCCAGCAGTGAAAGCTTGGGCCGACTCAATGAGCAGTTCTTC	TRBV25-1	NA	TRBJ2-1	NA
CASRAGTGVAEQYF	TGTGCCAGCAGGGCCGGGACAGGGGTTGCCGAGCAGTACTTC	TRBV6-1	few	TRBJ2-7	TRBD1
CASTTGGTHNSPLHF	TGTGCCAGCACGACGGGGGGCACCCATAATTCACCCCTCCACTTT	TRBV7-2	few	TRBJ1-6	NA
CSVEGKGGYNTEAFF	TGCAGCGTCGAGGGGAAGGGCGGCTACAACACTGAAGCTTTCTTT	TRBV29-1	few	TRBJ1-1	NA
CASSDGTGSEAKNIQYF	TGTGCCAGCAGCGACGGGACAGGGTCCGAAGCCAAAAACATTCAGTACTTC	TRBV6-5	many	TRBJ2-4	TRBD1
CASSRAGGDGYTF	TGTGCCAGCAGCCGTGCAGGGGGCGATGGCTACACCTTC	TRBV7-9	few	TRBJ1-2	TRBD1
CSADPGTNEQFF	TGCAGTGCTGACCCCGGGACGAATGAGCAGTTCTTC	TRBV20-1	NA	TRBJ2-1	NA
CSARSVPQTGDPNTGELFF	TGCAGTGCTAGATCAGTCCCCCAAACAGGGGACCCGAACACCGGGGAGCTGTTTTTT	TRBV20-1	NA	TRBJ2-2	TRBD1
CATISRTGELFF	TGTGCCACCATTTCAAGAACCGGGGAGCTGTTTTTT	TRBV24-1	few	TRBJ2-2	NA
CATSRAGNLGNEQFF	TGTGCCACCAGCAGGGCGGGGAATTTAGGGAATGAGCAGTTCTTC	TRBV15	NA	TRBJ2-1	NA
CSVWASVGNIQYF	TGCAGCGTCTGGGCGTCGGTAGGAAACATTCAGTACTTC	TRBV29-1	few	TRBJ2-4	NA
CASSLGGTGANVLTF	TGTGCCAGCAGTTTAGGGGGGACTGGGGCCAACGTCCTGACTTTC	TRBV28	many	TRBJ2-6	NA
CASSWGQGVGELFF	TGTGCCAGCAGTTGGGGACAGGGCGTGGGGGAGCTGTTTTTT	TRBV27	few	TRBJ2-2	TRBD1
CASSFGGAGHSNQPQHF	TGTGCCAGCAGTTTCGGTGGTGCCGGACATAGCAATCAGCCCCAGCATTTT	TRBV27	few	TRBJ1-5	NA
CASTPLRDEQFF	TGTGCCAGCACCCCCCTTAGGGATGAGCAGTTCTTC	TRBV7-6	few	TRBJ2-1	NA
CASSNQGAETQYF	TGTGCCAGCAGTAATCAGGGGGCAGAGACCCAGTACTTC	TRBV2	few	TRBJ2-5	TRBD1
CASSLSGQNSEAFF	TGCGCCAGCAGCTTGTCTGGCCAGAACTCTGAAGCTTTCTTT	TRBV5-1	few	TRBJ1-1	NA
CSARDVSSSNTEAFF	TGCAGTGCTAGAGATGTGAGCTCCTCGAACACTGAAGCTTTCTTT	TRBV20-1	few	TRBJ1-1	NA
CASSYRGWSEAFF	TGTGCCAGCAGTTACAGGGGTTGGTCTGAAGCTTTCTTT	TRBV6-5	few	TRBJ1-1	NA
CASSSRDYGTDTQYF	TGCGCCAGCAGCTCCCGGGACTATGGCACAGATACGCAGTATTTT	TRBV5-1	NA	TRBJ2-3	TRBD2
CASSLRVGNEKLFF	TGTGCCAGCAGTCTGAGGGTGGGGAATGAAAAACTGTTTTTT	TRBV27	NA	TRBJ1-4	NA
CSAPILGQGNYGYTF	TGCAGTGCTCCCATTCTGGGACAGGGGAACTATGGCTACACCTTC	TRBV20-1	few	TRBJ1-2	TRBD1
CASSIVTGNYEQYF	TGTGCCAGTAGTATAGTTACAGGGAACTACGAGCAGTACTTC	TRBV19	NA	TRBJ2-7	NA
CASSLEPQDTQYF	TGTGCCAGCAGCTTAGAGCCCCAAGATACGCAGTATTTT	TRBV11-2	NA	TRBJ2-3	NA
CASSALAGAYNEQFF	TGTGCCAGCAGCGCGTTAGCGGGGGCTTACAATGAGCAGTTCTTC	TRBV7-3	many	TRBJ2-1	TRBD2
CASSYLTGGGTNEKLFF	TGTGCCAGCAGTTACCTCACGGGGGGAGGGACTAATGAAAAACTGTTTTTT	TRBV6-5	once	TRBJ1-4	NA
CASSSLTGSYQPQHF	TGTGCCAGCAGTTCTTTGACAGGCTCCTATCAGCCCCAGCATTTT	TRBV6-2/TRBV6-3	few	TRBJ1-5	NA